These T cell receptor beta chains were read from a single sample in a study of T cell changes during pregnancy in multiple sclerosis. Profiling relied on immunoSEQ multiplex PCR, and the TCRdb table lists in-frame clones only, not all of them. Among 91,000 or so clones listed, approximately 93% were seen once. This specimen consisted of peripheral blood, obtained after pregnancy. These receptor sequences come from a female donor with multiple sclerosis, enrolled in a pregnancy study. Both conserved end residues are part of each CDR3. Each record gives: D gene, J gene, clone size, V gene, CDR3 protein, CDR3 DNA. The D gene is left open where the match is weak. Clone size is given for some rows only: seen once, a few or many times, or a class if the clone is expanded.

D gene: TRBD1; J gene: TRBJ1-1; clone size: once; V gene: TRBV19; CDR3 protein: CASSPTPGQGRVNTEAFF; CDR3 DNA: TGTGCCAGTAGTCCGACCCCGGGACAGGGGAGGGTGAACACTGAAGCTTTCTTT
D gene: TRBD2; J gene: TRBJ2-1; clone size: .; V gene: TRBV9; CDR3 protein: CASTESGSSYNEQFF; CDR3 DNA: TGTGCCAGCACCGAAAGCGGGAGCTCCTACAATGAGCAGTTCTTC
D gene: TRBD2; J gene: TRBJ2-3; clone size: .; V gene: TRBV4-2; CDR3 protein: CASSRRLAGETDTQYF; CDR3 DNA: TGTGCCAGCAGCCGGAGACTAGCGGGAGAAACAGATACGCAGTATTTT
D gene: TRBD1; J gene: TRBJ2-7; clone size: .; V gene: TRBV6-5; CDR3 protein: CASSYGDRGYEQYF; CDR3 DNA: TGTGCCAGCAGTTACGGGGACAGGGGCTACGAGCAGTACTTC
D gene: TRBD1; J gene: TRBJ1-2; clone size: .; V gene: TRBV5-1; CDR3 protein: CASTLGGNYGYTF; CDR3 DNA: TGCGCCAGCACCTTAGGGGGCAACTATGGCTACACCTTC
D gene: .; J gene: TRBJ2-7; clone size: .; V gene: TRBV15; CDR3 protein: CATSSNLGGYEQYF; CDR3 DNA: TGTGCCACCAGCAGTAACCTAGGGGGTTACGAGCAGTACTTC
D gene: TRBD1; J gene: TRBJ2-1; clone size: .; V gene: TRBV6-1; CDR3 protein: CASSVDRVGDEQFF; CDR3 DNA: TGTGCCAGCAGCGTGGACAGGGTAGGGGATGAGCAGTTCTTC
D gene: TRBD1; J gene: TRBJ2-7; clone size: .; V gene: TRBV7-9; CDR3 protein: CASSGSRDRGLEQYF; CDR3 DNA: TGTGCCAGCAGCGGGAGCCGGGACAGGGGGTTAGAGCAGTACTTC
D gene: TRBD1; J gene: TRBJ2-7; clone size: .; V gene: TRBV4-3; CDR3 protein: CASSPGQGAYEQYF; CDR3 DNA: TGCGCCAGCAGCCCGGGACAGGGGGCCTACGAGCAGTACTTC
D gene: .; J gene: TRBJ1-1; clone size: .; V gene: TRBV30; CDR3 protein: CAWSVQSNTEAFF; CDR3 DNA: TGTGCCTGGAGTGTACAATCGAACACTGAAGCTTTCTTT
D gene: .; J gene: TRBJ2-5; clone size: .; V gene: TRBV7-2; CDR3 protein: CASSPQGRQETQYF; CDR3 DNA: TGTGCCAGCAGCCCACAGGGTAGGCAAGAGACCCAGTACTTC
D gene: .; J gene: TRBJ1-5; clone size: few; V gene: TRBV11-3; CDR3 protein: CASSPRGQYHF; CDR3 DNA: TGTGCCAGCAGCCCCAGGGGACAATATCATTTT
D gene: .; J gene: TRBJ1-2; clone size: .; V gene: TRBV7-2; CDR3 protein: CASSPRGVRLYGYTF; CDR3 DNA: TGTGCCAGCAGCCCCCGCGGAGTTAGATTATATGGCTACACCTTC
D gene: TRBD1; J gene: TRBJ2-7; clone size: .; V gene: TRBV28; CDR3 protein: CASTKTGVSSYEQYF; CDR3 DNA: TGTGCCAGCACTAAAACAGGGGTTAGCTCCTACGAGCAGTACTTC
D gene: .; J gene: TRBJ2-7; clone size: .; V gene: TRBV13; CDR3 protein: CASSRSRRAPYEQYF; CDR3 DNA: TGTGCCAGCAGCCGAAGCCGGAGGGCTCCTTACGAGCAGTACTTC
D gene: .; J gene: TRBJ1-5; clone size: .; V gene: TRBV19; CDR3 protein: CASSIDLSGGQPQHF; CDR3 DNA: TGTGCCAGTAGTATAGATCTATCTGGGGGGCAGCCCCAGCATTTT
D gene: .; J gene: TRBJ1-3; clone size: .; V gene: TRBV4-2; CDR3 protein: CASREGKGNTIYF; CDR3 DNA: TGTGCCAGCAGGGAGGGGAAAGGAAACACCATATATTTT
D gene: .; J gene: TRBJ2-1; clone size: .; V gene: TRBV4-1; CDR3 protein: CASSQELLRGSSYNEQFF; CDR3 DNA: TGCGCCAGCAGCCAAGAACTCTTGCGGGGTAGCTCCTACAATGAGCAGTTCTTC
D gene: .; J gene: TRBJ1-1; clone size: .; V gene: TRBV4-2; CDR3 protein: CASSQVPGGAFF; CDR3 DNA: TGTGCCAGCAGCCAAGTACCCGGTGGAGCTTTCTTT
D gene: TRBD1; J gene: TRBJ2-7; clone size: .; V gene: TRBV18; CDR3 protein: CASSLSGTASYEQYF; CDR3 DNA: TGTGCCAGCTCACTCTCCGGGACAGCTTCCTACGAGCAGTACTTC
D gene: TRBD2; J gene: TRBJ2-1; clone size: .; V gene: TRBV6-5; CDR3 protein: CASSYGPSGYNEQFF; CDR3 DNA: TGTGCCAGCAGTTACGGGCCTAGCGGCTACAATGAGCAGTTCTTC
D gene: TRBD1; J gene: TRBJ2-7; clone size: .; V gene: TRBV6-6; CDR3 protein: CASSPGTGAVYEQYF; CDR3 DNA: TGTGCCAGCAGTCCAGGGACAGGGGCAGTCTACGAGCAGTACTTC
D gene: .; J gene: TRBJ2-7; clone size: .; V gene: TRBV9; CDR3 protein: CASSVATGKSYEQYF; CDR3 DNA: TGTGCCAGCAGCGTCGCCACGGGGAAGTCCTACGAGCAGTACTTC
D gene: TRBD2; J gene: TRBJ2-2; clone size: .; V gene: TRBV5-1; CDR3 protein: CASSRGVAGNTGELFF; CDR3 DNA: TGCGCCAGCAGCCGTGGAGTAGCGGGGAACACCGGGGAGCTGTTTTTT
D gene: TRBD2; J gene: TRBJ2-1; clone size: .; V gene: TRBV15; CDR3 protein: CATSPRTSGSDEQFF; CDR3 DNA: TGTGCCACCAGCCCCCGGACTAGCGGGAGTGATGAGCAGTTCTTC
D gene: TRBD1; J gene: TRBJ2-1; clone size: .; V gene: TRBV28; CDR3 protein: CASEGQGSYEQFF; CDR3 DNA: TGTGCCAGCGAAGGACAGGGAAGCTATGAGCAGTTCTTC
D gene: TRBD2; J gene: TRBJ2-5; clone size: .; V gene: TRBV12-5; CDR3 protein: CASGLGTSGPQYF; CDR3 DNA: TGTGCTAGTGGTTTGGGGACTAGCGGTCCCCAGTACTTC
D gene: TRBD1; J gene: TRBJ1-2; clone size: .; V gene: TRBV4-2; CDR3 protein: CASSPGQGPYGYTF; CDR3 DNA: TGTGCCAGCAGTCCGGGACAGGGCCCCTATGGCTACACCTTC
D gene: .; J gene: TRBJ1-1; clone size: .; V gene: TRBV19; CDR3 protein: CASSTQENTEAFF; CDR3 DNA: TGTGCCAGTAGTACCCAGGAGAACACTGAAGCTTTCTTT
D gene: TRBD1; J gene: TRBJ1-1; clone size: .; V gene: TRBV11-2; CDR3 protein: CASSDRQGGFEAFF; CDR3 DNA: TGTGCCAGCAGCGACCGACAGGGGGGATTTGAAGCTTTCTTT
D gene: .; J gene: TRBJ1-5; clone size: .; V gene: TRBV28; CDR3 protein: CASSLSTVSNQPQHF; CDR3 DNA: TGTGCCAGCAGTTTATCCACGGTGAGCAATCAGCCCCAGCATTTT
D gene: TRBD1; J gene: TRBJ2-5; clone size: .; V gene: TRBV6-6; CDR3 protein: CASSPQGQGKTQYF; CDR3 DNA: TGTGCCAGCAGCCCTCAGGGACAGGGGAAGACCCAGTACTTC
D gene: .; J gene: TRBJ1-5; clone size: once; V gene: TRBV18; CDR3 protein: CASSLDRFSNQPQHF; CDR3 DNA: TGTGCCAGCTCCCTTGACAGGTTTAGCAATCAGCCCCAGCATTTT
D gene: TRBD2; J gene: TRBJ2-2; clone size: once; V gene: TRBV7-6; CDR3 protein: CASSSTLAGGNTGELFF; CDR3 DNA: TGTGCCAGCAGCTCAACCTTAGCGGGAGGGAACACCGGGGAGCTGTTTTTT